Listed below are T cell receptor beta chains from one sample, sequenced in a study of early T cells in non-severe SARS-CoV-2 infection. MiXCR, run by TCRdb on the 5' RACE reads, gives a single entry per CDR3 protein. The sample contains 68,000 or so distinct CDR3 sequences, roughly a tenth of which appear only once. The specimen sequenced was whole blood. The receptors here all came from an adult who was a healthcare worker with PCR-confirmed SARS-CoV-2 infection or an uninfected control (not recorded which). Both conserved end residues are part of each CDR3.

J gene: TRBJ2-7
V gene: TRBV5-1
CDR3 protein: CASSPVPSGSYEQYF

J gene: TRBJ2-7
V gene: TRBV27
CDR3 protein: CASSFGLLANEQYF

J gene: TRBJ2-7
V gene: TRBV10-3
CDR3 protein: CATGPGQGSYEQYF

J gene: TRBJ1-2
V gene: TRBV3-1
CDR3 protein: CASSHLDREGSYGYTF

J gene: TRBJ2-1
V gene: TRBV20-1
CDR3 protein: CSASLAGGYEQFF

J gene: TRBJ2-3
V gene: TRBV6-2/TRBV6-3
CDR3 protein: CASRKTGFPTDTQYF

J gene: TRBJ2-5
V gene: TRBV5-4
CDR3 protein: CASSWGQGIRETQYF

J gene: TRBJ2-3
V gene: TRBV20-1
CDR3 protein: CSARHGGASTDTQYF

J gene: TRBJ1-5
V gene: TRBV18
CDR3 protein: CASSPGENQPQHF

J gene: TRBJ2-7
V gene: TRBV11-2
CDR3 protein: CASSLVTSGNYEQYF

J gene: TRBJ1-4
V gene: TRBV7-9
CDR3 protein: CASSPALRGYEKLFF

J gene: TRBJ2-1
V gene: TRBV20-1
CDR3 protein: CSASTWRSYNEQFF

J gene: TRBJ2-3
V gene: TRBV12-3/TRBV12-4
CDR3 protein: CASSRRDTQYF

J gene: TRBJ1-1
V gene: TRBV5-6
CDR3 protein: CASADTGVALNTEAFF

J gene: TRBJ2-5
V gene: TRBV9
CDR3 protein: CASSVDSPGETQYF

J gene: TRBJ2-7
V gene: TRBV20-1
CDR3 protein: CSARGAPDYEQYF

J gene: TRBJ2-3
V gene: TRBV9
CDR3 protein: CASSVEGGRYTDTQYF

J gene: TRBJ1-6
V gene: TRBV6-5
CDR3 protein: CASSKNSRNSPLHF

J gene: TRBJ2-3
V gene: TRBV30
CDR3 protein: CAWATLTGDTQYF

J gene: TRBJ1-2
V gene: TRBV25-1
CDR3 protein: CASSAQGTGYYTF

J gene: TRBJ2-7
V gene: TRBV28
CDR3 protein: CDNQVIPYEQYF

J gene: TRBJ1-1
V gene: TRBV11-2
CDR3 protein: CASSSQGVGAFF

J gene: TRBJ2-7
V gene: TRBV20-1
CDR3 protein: CSAANRAAYEQYF

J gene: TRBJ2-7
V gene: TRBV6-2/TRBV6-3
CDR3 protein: CASSYVGEQYF

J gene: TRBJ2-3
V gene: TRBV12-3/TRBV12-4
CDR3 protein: CASSSRRGADTQYF

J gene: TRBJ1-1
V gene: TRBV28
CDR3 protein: CASSFPPGEAFF

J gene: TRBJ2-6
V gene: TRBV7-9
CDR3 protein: CASSLAGGSLSGANVLTF

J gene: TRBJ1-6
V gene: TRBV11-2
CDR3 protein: CASSLPESPLHF